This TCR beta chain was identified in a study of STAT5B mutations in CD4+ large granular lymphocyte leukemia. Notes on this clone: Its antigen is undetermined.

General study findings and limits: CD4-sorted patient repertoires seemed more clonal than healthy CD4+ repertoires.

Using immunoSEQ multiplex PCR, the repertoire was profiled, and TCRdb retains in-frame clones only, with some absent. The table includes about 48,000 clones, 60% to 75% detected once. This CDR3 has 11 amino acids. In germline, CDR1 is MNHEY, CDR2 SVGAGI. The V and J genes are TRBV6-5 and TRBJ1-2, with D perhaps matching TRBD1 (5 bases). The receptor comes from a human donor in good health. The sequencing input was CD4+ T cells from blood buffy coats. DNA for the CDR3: TGTGCTACTCTGGGGCTTCGAGGCTACACCTTC. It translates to CATLGLRGYTF.